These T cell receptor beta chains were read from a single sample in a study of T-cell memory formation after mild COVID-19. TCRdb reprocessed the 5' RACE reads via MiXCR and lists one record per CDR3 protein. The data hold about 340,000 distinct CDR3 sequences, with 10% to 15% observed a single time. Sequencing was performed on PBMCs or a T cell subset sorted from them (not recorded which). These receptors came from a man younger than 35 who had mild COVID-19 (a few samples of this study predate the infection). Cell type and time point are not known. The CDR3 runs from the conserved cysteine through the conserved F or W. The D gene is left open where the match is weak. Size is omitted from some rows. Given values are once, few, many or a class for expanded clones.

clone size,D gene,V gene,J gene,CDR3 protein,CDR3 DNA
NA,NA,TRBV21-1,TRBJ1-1,CASSNLPRVPNTEAFF,TGTGCCAGCAGCAACCTTCCCAGGGTTCCCAACACTGAAGCTTTCTTT
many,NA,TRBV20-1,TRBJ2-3,CSARSPGFKGGTDTQYF,TGCAGTGCTAGAAGTCCAGGATTCAAGGGAGGCACAGATACGCAGTATTTT
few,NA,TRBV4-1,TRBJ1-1,CASSQDGTLVRF,TGCGCCAGCAGCCAAGATGGGACATTAGTACGATTT
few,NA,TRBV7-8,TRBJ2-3,CASSLTGFVRDTQYF,TGTGCCAGCAGCTTAACAGGGTTTGTAAGAGATACGCAGTATTTT
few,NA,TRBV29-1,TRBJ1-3,CSVQRQGGNTIYF,TGCAGCGTTCAGCGGCAGGGAGGAAACACCATATATTTT
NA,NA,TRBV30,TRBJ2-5,CAWSVGGGLYQETQYF,TGTGCCTGGAGTGTGGGCGGGGGCCTGTACCAAGAGACCCAGTACTTC
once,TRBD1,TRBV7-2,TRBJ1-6,CASSLVGTGLPLHF,TGTGCCAGCAGCCTGGTTGGGACAGGACTACCCCTCCACTTT
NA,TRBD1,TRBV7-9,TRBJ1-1,CASSQAGGLKTEAFF,TGTGCCAGCAGCCAAGCAGGGGGCCTGAAGACTGAAGCTTTCTTT
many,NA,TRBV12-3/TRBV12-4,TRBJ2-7,CASSLGLTYEQYF,TGTGCCAGCAGTTTGGGACTGACCTACGAGCAGTACTTC
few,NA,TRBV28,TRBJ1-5,CASSPTDVRAQHF,TGTGCCAGCAGTCCCACGGACGTGAGGGCCCAGCATTTT
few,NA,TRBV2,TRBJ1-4,CASSRRTVNEKLFF,TGTGCCAGCAGTAGGCGGACAGTTAATGAAAAACTGTTTTTT
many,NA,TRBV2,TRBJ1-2,CASIPPDGGYGYTF,TGTGCCAGCATCCCGCCCGACGGGGGCTATGGCTACACCTTC
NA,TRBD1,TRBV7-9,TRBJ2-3,CASSVDRASTTDTQYF,TGTGCCAGCAGCGTGGACAGGGCCTCTACCACAGATACGCAGTATTTT
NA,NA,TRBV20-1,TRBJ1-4,CSAFDRPNEKLFF,TGCAGTGCTTTCGACAGACCTAATGAAAAACTGTTTTTT
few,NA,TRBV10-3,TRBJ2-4,CAISEGQKNIQYF,TGTGCCATCAGTGAGGGACAGAAAAACATTCAGTACTTC
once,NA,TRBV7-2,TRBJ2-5,CASSQGRAQETQYF,TGTGCCAGCAGCCAAGGGCGGGCCCAAGAGACCCAGTACTTC
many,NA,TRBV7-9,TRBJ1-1,CASSFGDPNTEAFF,TGTGCCAGCAGCTTCGGGGACCCGAACACTGAAGCTTTCTTT
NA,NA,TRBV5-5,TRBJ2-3,CASSQDYSTDTQYF,TGTGCCAGCAGCCAAGACTATAGCACAGATACGCAGTATTTT
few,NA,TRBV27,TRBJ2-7,CASIAGGGEQYF,TGTGCCAGCATAGCAGGGGGAGGTGAGCAGTACTTC
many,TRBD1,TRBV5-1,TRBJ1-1,CASRPDRGGLNTEAFF,TGCGCCAGCAGACCCGACAGGGGGGGCCTGAACACTGAAGCTTTCTTT
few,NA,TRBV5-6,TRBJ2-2,CATSRGRGRPGELFF,TGTGCCACCTCCCGGGGGAGAGGCCGACCGGGGGAGCTGTTTTTT
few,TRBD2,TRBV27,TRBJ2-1,CASTLLAGGYNEQFF,TGTGCCAGCACCCTACTAGCGGGGGGTTACAATGAGCAGTTCTTC
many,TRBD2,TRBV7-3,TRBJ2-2,CASSSSGANTGELFF,TGTGCCAGCAGCTCCAGCGGGGCGAACACCGGGGAGCTGTTTTTT
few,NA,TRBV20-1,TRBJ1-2,CSARDLGLTVGYTF,TGCAGTGCTAGAGATCTGGGGCTCACGGTTGGCTACACCTTC
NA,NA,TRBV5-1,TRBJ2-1,CASSGSGGLGYNEQFF,TGCGCCAGCAGCGGTAGTGGGGGGCTGGGCTACAATGAGCAGTTCTTC
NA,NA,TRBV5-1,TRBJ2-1,CASSLVPGQADEQFF,TGCGCCAGCAGCTTGGTACCGGGCCAGGCCGATGAGCAGTTCTTC
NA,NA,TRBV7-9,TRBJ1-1,CASSFTGTGPNREAFF,TGTGCCAGCAGCTTCACAGGGACCGGGCCCAACCGAGAAGCTTTCTTT
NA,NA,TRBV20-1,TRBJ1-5,CSASTIGVGSNQPQHF,TGCAGTGCGTCAACGATAGGGGTCGGAAGCAATCAGCCCCAGCATTTT
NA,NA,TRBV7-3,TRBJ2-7,CASSPEGSRGDLDEQYF,TGTGCCAGCAGCCCAGAGGGGTCCAGGGGCGATCTGGACGAGCAGTACTTC
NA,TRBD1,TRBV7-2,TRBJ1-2,CASSLTGGRGYTF,TGTGCCAGCAGCTTGACAGGGGGCCGGGGCTACACCTTC
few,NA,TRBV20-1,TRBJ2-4,CSARGAGRQYF,TGCAGTGCTAGAGGAGCCGGGCGTCAGTACTTC
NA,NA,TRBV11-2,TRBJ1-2,CASSLDAVVPALF,TGTGCCAGCAGCTTAGATGCCGTGGTCCCGGCCCTCTTC
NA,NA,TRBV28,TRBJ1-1,CASSQGRENTEAFF,TGTGCCAGCAGTCAGGGGAGGGAGAACACTGAAGCTTTCTTT
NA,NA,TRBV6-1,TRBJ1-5,CASSEKSNQPQHF,TGTGCCAGCAGTGAAAAATCGAATCAGCCCCAGCATTTT
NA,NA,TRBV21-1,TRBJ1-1,CASSKDSGNMGMNTEAFF,TGTGCCAGCAGCAAAGATTCAGGTAACATGGGAATGAACACTGAAGCTTTCTTT
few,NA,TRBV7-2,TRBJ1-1,CASSLGGIRNTEAFF,TGTGCCAGCAGCTTAGGTGGCATTAGGAACACTGAAGCTTTCTTT
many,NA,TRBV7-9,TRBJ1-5,CASSSMGGGPPQHF,TGTGCCAGCAGCTCAATGGGCGGGGGGCCGCCCCAGCATTTT
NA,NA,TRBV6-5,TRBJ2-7,CASSLEGIGQYF,TGTGCCAGCAGCCTTGAAGGGATCGGGCAGTACTTC
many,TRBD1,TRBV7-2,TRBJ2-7,CASSPTGTGTYEQYF,TGTGCCAGCAGCCCGACCGGGACAGGGACCTACGAGCAGTACTTC
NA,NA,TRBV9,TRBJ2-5,CASSSSGGFVAQYF,TGTGCCAGCAGTAGTAGTGGGGGTTTCGTCGCCCAGTACTTC
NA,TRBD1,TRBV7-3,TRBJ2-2,CASSPTGRGLAVGTGELFF,TGTGCCAGCAGCCCTACAGGAAGGGGGCTAGCTGTTGGCACCGGGGAGCTGTTTTTT
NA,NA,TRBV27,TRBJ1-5,CARRKEGGCQPQHF,TGTGCCAGAAGGAAAGAAGGGGGGTGTCAGCCCCAGCATTTT
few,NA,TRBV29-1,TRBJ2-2,CSVKGDFAGELFF,TGCAGCGTTAAGGGGGACTTCGCCGGGGAGCTGTTTTTT
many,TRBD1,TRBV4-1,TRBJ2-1,CASSQEETGGRDEQFF,TGCGCCAGCAGCCAAGAAGAAACAGGGGGGAGAGATGAGCAGTTCTTC
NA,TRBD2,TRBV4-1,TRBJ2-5,CASSSSSRGGQETQYF,TGCGCCAGCAGCTCTTCGTCCCGGGGGGGCCAAGAGACCCAGTACTTC
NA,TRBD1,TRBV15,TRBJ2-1,CATSRMTGATSYNEQFF,TGTGCCACCAGCAGAATGACAGGGGCGACCTCCTACAATGAGCAGTTCTTC
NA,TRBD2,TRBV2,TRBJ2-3,CASSEVPSGPSTDTQYF,TGTGCCAGCAGTGAAGTTCCTAGCGGGCCTAGCACAGATACGCAGTATTTT
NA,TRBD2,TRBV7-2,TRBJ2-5,CASSLTSGGFQETQYF,TGTGCCAGCAGCTTAACTAGCGGGGGGTTCCAAGAGACCCAGTACTTC
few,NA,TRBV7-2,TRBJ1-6,CASSLQRGSSPLHF,TGTGCCAGCAGCTTACAAAGGGGGAGTTCACCCCTCCACTTT
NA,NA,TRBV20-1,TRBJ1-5,CSAKADSNQPQHF,TGCAGTGCTAAGGCGGATAGCAATCAGCCCCAGCATTTT
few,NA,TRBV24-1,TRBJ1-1,CATSDRPGGNAFF,TGTGCCACCAGTGATCGGCCGGGAGGAAATGCTTTCTTT
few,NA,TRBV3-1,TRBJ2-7,CASSQESEFGGEQYF,TGTGCCAGCAGCCAAGAATCGGAGTTCGGGGGCGAGCAGTACTTC
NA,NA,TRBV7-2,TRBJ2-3,CASSRMGGPTQYF,TGTGCCAGCAGCCGGATGGGAGGCCCTACGCAGTATTTT